What follows are 25 T cell receptor beta chains derived from one specimen sequenced in a study of early T cells in non-severe SARS-CoV-2 infection. TCRdb itself ran the 5' RACE reads through MiXCR, one entry per CDR3 protein. Altogether about 98,000 distinct CDR3 sequences are present, around 13% being singletons, with the ten largest covering 6.2%. Sequencing used whole blood. Receptors originate from an adult who was a healthcare worker with PCR-confirmed SARS-CoV-2 infection or an uninfected control (not recorded which).

The chain joins TRBV12-3 or TRBV12-4 to TRBJ2-5; D possibly matches TRBD1 or TRBD2 (5 bases each). The V end was cut by 6 bases, the J end by 2 bases, with 10 bases between. This CDR3 is 13 amino acids long. CDR3 nucleotides: TGTGCCAGCAGAGGATGGGGGCAAGAGACCCAGTACTTC. Translating it yields CASRGWGQETQYF.

The sample holds many counts of this clonotype. The chain joins TRBV4-1 to TRBJ2-7, with D perhaps given as TRBD1 or TRBD2 (5 bases each). This CDR3 contains 16 residues. V was trimmed by 0 bases and J by 7 bases, leaving 19 bases between them. Per germline, CDR1 MGHRA and CDR2 YSYEKL. CDR3 sequence reads: CASSQEYGGSLREQYF. In DNA, the CDR3 is TGCGCCAGCAGCCAAGAGTATGGGGGTTCTTTACGGGAGCAGTACTTC.

The genes are TRBV6-2 or TRBV6-3 and TRBJ2-3, with 10 bases aligning to TRBD2. V trimming: 8 bases; J trimming: 5 bases; junction bases outside the gene matches: 7. Per the germline V gene, CDR1 is MNHEY and CDR2 is SVGEGT. CDR3 length: 14 amino acids. CDR3 nucleotides: TGTGCCAGCCAGCGGGAGGGCCTGGGAGATACGCAGTATTTT. The encoded protein is CASQREGLGDTQYF.

The V and J genes are TRBV6-6 and TRBJ1-2; no clear D. From germline, CDR1 is MNHNY and CDR2 SVGAGI (reference sequence). The V end lost 5 bases, the J end lost 4 bases, and 14 bases lay between the germline ends. This CDR3 region has 14 residues. The CDR3 coding sequence is TGTGCCAGCAGTGAGGGTTCGTGGGGCTATGGCTACACCTTC. Translating it yields CASSEGSWGYGYTF.

This clonotype was recorded at least ten times. This chain uses TRBV12-3 or TRBV12-4 with TRBJ2-5, with D possibly TRBD1 on 6 matching bases. The CDR3 covers 13 residues. Trimming left V 3 bases short and J 5 bases short, with 10 bases between. CDR3 protein: CASSFRQGETQYF. The CDR3 nucleotides are TGTGCCAGCAGTTTTCGTCAGGGGGAGACCCAGTACTTC.

V and J are TRBV11-2 and TRBJ2-2; unclear D gene. The V gene's germline CDR1 is SGHAT and CDR2 FQNNGV. Trimming took off 5 bases at V and 0 bases at J, with 10 bases between the two ends. The CDR3 is made up of 15 amino acids. In DNA form, the CDR3 reads TGTGCCAGCAGCCATAGATCAGCGAACACCGGGGAGCTGTTTTTT. This sequence encodes CASSHRSANTGELFF.

The rearrangement uses TRBV28 and TRBJ2-1; 8 bases are a match to TRBD2. This CDR3 spans 18 amino acids. The V segment lost 1 base and the J segment 9 bases; nucleotides outside the gene matches: 17. Germline CDR1 and CDR2: MDHEN and SYDVKM. The CDR3 bases are TGTGCCAGCAGTTTATCGAGCGGGAGAAATCCGGCAGCCAGTGAGCAGTTCTTC. Translation gives CASSLSSGRNPAASEQFF.

This clonotype was counted between two and nine times. V gene TRBV5-1 combines with J gene TRBJ1-1; 11 bases map to TRBD1. The CDR3 consists of 13 residues. CDR1 is SGHRS, CDR2 YFSETQ, per germline. V dropped 7 bases and J dropped 6; count of bases not matched to a gene: 5. The CDR3 is CASALGQGAEAFF. DNA for the CDR3: TGCGCCAGCGCCCTGGGACAGGGGGCTGAAGCTTTCTTT. Variable domain in full (rest from reference TRBV5-1 and TRBJ1-1): KAGVTQTPRYLIKTRGQQVTLSCSPISGHRSVSWYQQTPGQGLQFLFEYFSETQRNKGNFPGRFSGRQFSNSRSEMNVSTLELGDSALYLCASALGQGAEAFFGQGTRLTVV.

This clonotype was observed at least ten times. This sequence joins TRBV19 and TRBJ1-5, with D perhaps matching TRBD1 (5 bases). Germline CDR1 reads LNHDA; CDR2 reads SQIVND (reference sequence). V lost 4 bases and J 5 bases, leaving 24 bases between the germline ends. The CDR3 is made up of 18 amino acids. CDR3 sequence reads: CASSSPQREGSIYQPQHF. DNA of the CDR3: TGTGCCAGTAGTAGCCCCCAAAGGGAGGGGTCGATATATCAGCCCCAGCATTTT. The full variable domain, its missing parts supplied by reference TRBV19 and TRBJ1-5, is DGGITQSPKYLFRKEGQNVTLSCEQNLNHDAMYWYRQDPGQGLRLIYYSQIVNDFQKGDIAEGYSVSREKKESFPLTVTSAQKNPTAFYLCASSSPQREGSIYQPQHFGDGTRLSIL.

This clonotype was observed at least ten times. The V call is TRBV20-1, the J call TRBJ2-7; 12 nucleotides align to TRBD2. Losses at the gene ends were 6 bases for V and 3 bases for J; bases not matched to a gene: 6. CDR1 is DFQATT, CDR2 SNEGSKA, per germline (reference sequence). The CDR3 totals 14 residues. The CDR3 spells CSAITSGRIYEQYF. In nucleotides, the CDR3 is TGCAGTGCAATTACTAGCGGGAGGATCTACGAGCAGTACTTC.

Many counts were recorded for this clonotype. The CDR3 here is CASSVEGQDGGELFF. In nucleotides, the CDR3 is TGTGCCAGCAGCGTAGAGGGACAGGATGGCGGGGAGCTGTTTTTT. The V call is TRBV9, the J call TRBJ2-2; 8 bases line up with TRBD1. Trimming at V came to 0 bases and at J to 7 bases, leaving 5 bases not matched to a gene. Germline CDR1 is SGDLS and CDR2 is YYNGEE. The CDR3 covers 15 residues.

This clonotype showed up just a few times. The CDR3 nucleotides are TGTGCCAGCAGTCCCGGTATAGCGGGAGGGCCAGATACGCAGTATTTT. Encoded protein: CASSPGIAGGPDTQYF. This chain joins TRBV28 and TRBJ2-3, with TRBD2 matching over 11 bases. From germline, CDR1 is MDHEN and CDR2 SYDVKM. The CDR3 is made up of 16 amino acids. With 5 bases clipped from V and 4 bases from J, the junction kept 8 bases outside the gene matches.

This clonotype turned up a few times. The V gene is TRBV7-6, the J gene TRBJ1-3, with D unclear. V dropped 2 bases and J dropped 0 bases, with 5 bases sitting between them. Germline assignment: CDR1 SGHVS and CDR2 FNYEAQ. The CDR3 extends over 14 amino acids. CDR3 DNA sequence: TGTGCCAGCAGCTTACGGCTCTCTGGAAACACCATATATTTT. Translation: CASSLRLSGNTIYF.

The chain carries TRBV5-6 and TRBJ2-1; D is ambiguous. Trimming took 0 bases from V and 2 from J, leaving 12 bases between them. Germline V CDR1 and CDR2: SGHDT, YYEEEE. CDR3 length: 16 amino acids. CDR3 protein: CASSLVPDIPYNEQFF. Here the CDR3 DNA reads TGTGCCAGCAGCTTGGTTCCTGACATTCCCTACAATGAGCAGTTCTTC.

This clonotype was observed many times. The gene calls are TRBV6-5 and TRBJ2-3; D uncertain. This CDR3 has 13 amino acids. The V gene's germline CDR1 is MNHEY and CDR2 SVGAGI. The V gene lost 1 base and the J gene lost 5 bases, with 7 bases spanning the gap. The chain's CDR3 is CASSYWAGDTQYF. The DNA for the CDR3 is TGTGCCAGCAGTTACTGGGCAGGAGATACGCAGTATTTT.

The rearrangement links TRBV5-4 to TRBJ2-1; D is unclear. There are 14 residues in the CDR3. Between the trimmed V and J ends, which lost 2 bases and 7 bases, there was a span of 13 bases. Germline lookup yields CDR1 SGHNT and CDR2 YYREEE (reference sequence). CDR3 sequence reads: CASSLNLEGNEQFF. In DNA, the CDR3 is TGTGCCAGCAGCTTAAATCTAGAAGGGAATGAGCAGTTCTTC. The whole variable domain, remainder taken from reference TRBV5-4 and TRBJ2-1, is ETGVTQSPTHLIKTRGQQVTLRCSSQSGHNTVSWYQQALGQGPQFIFQYYREEENGRGNFPPRFSGLQFPNYSSELNVNALELDDSALYLCASSLNLEGNEQFFGPGTRLTVL.

This chain links TRBV6-6 with TRBJ2-5; D ambiguous. CDR1 and CDR2 (germline): MNHNY, SVGAGI (reference sequence). The CDR3 covers 13 residues. V lost 7 bases and J 2 bases, leaving 11 bases between the germline ends. The CDR3 DNA reads TGTGCCAGCACCTGGACGGTACAAGAGACCCAGTACTTC. This translates into CASTWTVQETQYF.

The gene calls are TRBV7-8 and TRBJ2-1; 9 bases match TRBD1. Germline V lookup: CDR1 SGHVS, CDR2 FQNEAQ. CDR3 length: 16 residues. V lost 1 base and J lost 5; bases outside the gene matches: 6. This CDR3 is CASSLGMGDRDNEQFF. The DNA of the CDR3 is TGTGCCAGCAGCTTAGGCATGGGGGACAGGGACAATGAGCAGTTCTTC.

This clonotype came up many times. CDR3 nucleotide sequence: TGTGCCAGCAGCTTGGAAGGTCTTGGCACAGATACGCAGTATTTT. It translates to CASSLEGLGTDTQYF. The rearrangement links TRBV5-5 to TRBJ2-3; no firm D call. CDR3 length equals 15 residues. Germline loops: CDR1 SGHKS, CDR2 YYEKEE (reference sequence). The germline V and J ends were trimmed by 0 bases and 1 base, with 9 bases remaining between them.

In this sample, this clonotype turned up many times. The chain joins TRBV30 to TRBJ2-1; TRBD2 is a possible D gene (6 bases). V shed 5 bases and J shed 12 bases, with 20 bases lying between them. Germline CDR1 reads GTSNPN; CDR2 reads SVGIG (reference sequence). The CDR3 contains 13 residues. The CDR3 DNA is TGTGCCTGGTACTACGGGGGACCCGGAGGGCAGTTCTTC. Protein product: CAWYYGGPGGQFF.

This clonotype was counted ten times or more. The chain couples TRBV13 to TRBJ1-3, with D hard to call. The germline V gene encodes CDR1 PRHDT and CDR2 FYEKMQ (reference sequence). This CDR3 is 13 amino acids long. V lost 4 bases and J 4 bases, leaving 8 bases between the germline ends. CDR3 protein: CASSYGRGNTIYF. Here the CDR3 DNA reads TGTGCCAGCAGCTACGGACGGGGAAACACCATATATTTT.

In DNA, the CDR3 is TGTGCCAGCAGCTTAGGCGGGAGTAGTACCCATGAGCAGTTCTTC. Translation gives CASSLGGSSTHEQFF. V and J are TRBV7-6 and TRBJ2-1, with 7 bases that match TRBD2. The CDR3 loop spans 15 amino acids. V shed 1 base and J 8 bases; nucleotides not matched to a gene: 8. The germline V gene encodes CDR1 SGHVS and CDR2 FNYEAQ.

This rearrangement joins TRBV20-1 to TRBJ1-6; no clear D. This CDR3 is 14 amino acids long. Germline V gives CDR1 DFQATT, CDR2 SNEGSKA (reference sequence). V was trimmed by 0 bases and J by 9 bases, leaving 12 bases between them. The CDR3 sequence is CSARDLTEASPLHF. CDR3 nucleotide sequence: TGCAGTGCTAGAGATCTCACCGAGGCTTCACCCCTCCACTTT.

This clonotype occurred a few times. The rearrangement joins TRBV7-8 to TRBJ1-1; D gene unclear. CDR1 and CDR2 from the germline V gene are SGHVS and FQNEAQ. V was cut by 1 base and J by 7 bases, with 19 bases left in between. The CDR3 contains 16 residues. This CDR3 is CASSLGALRRGIEAFF. As DNA, the CDR3 is TGTGCCAGCAGCTTAGGAGCTCTTAGACGGGGAATTGAAGCTTTCTTT.

The gene calls are TRBV2 and TRBJ1-5, with D tentatively TRBD1 (5 bases). V lost 3 bases to trimming and J lost 6 bases, with 6 bases between them. Germline V gene lookup returns CDR1 SNHLY and CDR2 FYNNEI. The CDR3 covers 12 residues. This chain's CDR3 is CASSDRAQPQHF. The CDR3 DNA is TGTGCCAGCAGTGACAGGGCTCAGCCCCAGCATTTT.